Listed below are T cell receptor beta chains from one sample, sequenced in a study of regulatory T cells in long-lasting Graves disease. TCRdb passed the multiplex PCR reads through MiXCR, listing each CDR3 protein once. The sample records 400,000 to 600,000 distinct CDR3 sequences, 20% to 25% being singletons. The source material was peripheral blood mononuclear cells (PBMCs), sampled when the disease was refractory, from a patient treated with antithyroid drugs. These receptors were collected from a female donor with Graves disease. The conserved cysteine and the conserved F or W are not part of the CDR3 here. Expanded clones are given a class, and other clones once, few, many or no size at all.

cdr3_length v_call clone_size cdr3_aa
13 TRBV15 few ATSPGSGSTHEQY
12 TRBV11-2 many ASSLGDDQETQY
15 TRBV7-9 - ASSLGTLQGVQETQY
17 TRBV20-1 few SARDERASGGLNTGELF
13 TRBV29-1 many SVKGTETNTGELF
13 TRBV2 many ASSRDLDTPRSYT
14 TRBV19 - TSSRDSLYSNQPQH
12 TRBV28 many ASSLLYSNQPQH
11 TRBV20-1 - SAPWQGTLEQY
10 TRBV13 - ASSLSGGRVF
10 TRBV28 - TSSRGGGAQY
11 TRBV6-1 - ASSSLDTDTQY
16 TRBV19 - ASSMGLAGGKTTDTQY
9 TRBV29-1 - SVDWRRGYT
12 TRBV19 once ASTRDNSNQPQH
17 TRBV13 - ASSLGTHPSLRSYNEQF
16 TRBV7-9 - ASSLAFSSGKGTDTQY
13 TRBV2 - ASSRQGEVNQPQH
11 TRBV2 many ASTGLGNTEAF
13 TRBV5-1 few ASGRSGRDSYEQY
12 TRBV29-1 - SATPGGIRETQY
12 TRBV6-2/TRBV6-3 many ASSYPGTAPPQH
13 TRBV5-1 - ASSFTGATNTEAF
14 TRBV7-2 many ASSLGGQGTNTEAF
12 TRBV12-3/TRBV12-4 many ASIHRGVFYEQY
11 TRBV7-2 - ASSFGEDTEAF
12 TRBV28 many ASSLSWGRSEQY
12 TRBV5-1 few ASSLAGEGYEQY
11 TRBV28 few ASSRDIGNTIY
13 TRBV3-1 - ASSPGQQEGETQY
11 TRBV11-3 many ASSSNSGQPQH
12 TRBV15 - ATSINRGTGELF
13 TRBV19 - ASSWSLRGNQPQH
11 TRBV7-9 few ASSSDGDYEQY
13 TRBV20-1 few SARDEEGLAETQY
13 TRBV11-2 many ASSFLATMNTEAF